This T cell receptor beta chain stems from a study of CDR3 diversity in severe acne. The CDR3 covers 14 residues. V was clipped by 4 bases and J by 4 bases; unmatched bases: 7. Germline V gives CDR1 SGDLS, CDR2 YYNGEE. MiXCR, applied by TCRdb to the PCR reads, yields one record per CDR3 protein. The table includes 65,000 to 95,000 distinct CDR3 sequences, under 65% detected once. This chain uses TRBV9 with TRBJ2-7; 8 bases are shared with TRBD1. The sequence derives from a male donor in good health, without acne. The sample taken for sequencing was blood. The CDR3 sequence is CASSSGQGRYEQYF. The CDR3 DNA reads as TGTGCCAGCAGCTCCGGACAGGGACGGTACGAGCAGTACTTC.